This TCR beta chain was retrieved from a study of blood T cell repertoires in COVID-19. For the study at large: COVID-19 samples collected from the United States, Italy and Spain covered acute and convalescent phases. From T cells, B-cell-depleted T cells, or PBMCs came the material, which was cDNA or gDNA.

V was trimmed by 6 bases and J by 0 bases, leaving 8 bases between them. Germline CDR1 reads WNHNN; CDR2 reads SYGVQD (reference sequence). This CDR3 has 13 residues. How the authors handled the data: It was from reference gene primer amplification that nucleated cell counts were estimated. The assay was immunoSEQ multiplex PCR, and TCRdb's table has in-frame clones only and misses some. The DNA was the basis for D and trimming; V, J and clone size are from that table. Of 200,000 to 250,000 clones in the sample, around 83% were seen once. V usage is TRBV10-1 and J usage is TRBJ1-1, with D tentatively TRBD1 (6 bases). This TCR came from a man in his forties or fifties with active or convalescent COVID-19. The sequencing sample was made of peripheral blood. The CDR3: CASRTGLNTEAFF. CDR3 in DNA: TGCGCCAGCAGAACAGGGTTGAACACTGAAGCTTTCTTT.